The T cell receptor beta chain under discussion was sequenced for a study of cytomegalovirus exposure and HLA in healthy donors. The study's findings and limits: An apparent linkage of common viral pathogens to several of the most significant clusters emerged in a later analysis. TCR beta V segments were, for the most part, productive about 87% or about 30% of the time in an earlier analysis.

Primers: 60 Vbeta forward and 13 Jbeta reverse. The method was immunoSEQ multiplex PCR; TCRdb's version includes in-frame clones alone and lacks a portion of them. The sample holds approximately 170,000 clones, approximately 75% seen once. Comment on this clone: As yet, its antigen is unknown. The junction does not match germline at one end; this may be a read error.

Per germline, CDR1 SGHTA and CDR2 FQGNSA. The CDR3 contains 13 residues. The rearrangement uses TRBV7-2 and TRBJ1-6, with no clear D. The clonotype originates from a man aged 30 to 39 in good health and CMV-seropositive. Sequencing was performed on PBMCs. CDR3 region: CASSRNRNSPLYF. Here the CDR3 DNA reads TGTGCCAGCAGCCGCAACAGAAATTCACCCCTCTACTTT.